A single sample is the source of the 27 T cell receptor beta chains below, sequenced in a study of OX40 agonist ivuxolimab in advanced cancers. Sequencing was performed with immunoSEQ multiplex PCR; in TCRdb, only in-frame clones are kept and a portion is missing. Of over 50,000 clones in the sample, about nine tenths are singletons; the top ten hold about 20%. The starting material was CD4+ or CD8+ T cells sorted from blood, obtained in a trial of the OX40 agonist ivuxolimab. These receptors originate from an adult with an advanced solid tumor such as melanoma, head and neck, liver or kidney cancer.

V gene TRBV4-3 combines with J gene TRBJ2-1, with 8 bases matching TRBD2. Trimming took 0 bases from V and 6 from J; bases not matched to a gene: 7. The CDR3 sequence is 16 residues long. Germline V gene sequence: CDR1 LGHNA, CDR2 YSLEER. The CDR3 loop is CASSQDSGLASNEQFF. The CDR3, as DNA: TGCGCCAGCAGCCAAGATTCTGGACTAGCCAGCAATGAGCAGTTCTTC.

This chain uses TRBV9 with TRBJ2-3; D is perhaps TRBD2 (5 bases). The V end was cut by 0 bases, the J end by 0 bases, with 5 bases between. Germline CDR1 SGDLS, CDR2 YYNGEE. This CDR3 spans 14 amino acids. CDR3 sequence (DNA): TGTGCCAGCAGCGTAGCGGGGAGCACAGATACGCAGTATTTT. Translating it yields CASSVAGSTDTQYF.

This rearrangement joins TRBV10-3 to TRBJ2-2, with 8 bases lining up with TRBD2. The CDR3 length is 17 residues. Germline lookup yields CDR1 ENHRY and CDR2 SYGVKD. V shed 5 bases, J shed 3 bases, and the junction held 11 bases outside the gene matches. CDR3 amino acids: CAISSTQLAEYTGELFF. The CDR3, as DNA: TGTGCCATCAGTTCTACTCAACTAGCGGAGTACACCGGGGAGCTGTTTTTT.

V is TRBV5-6 and J is TRBJ2-2; TRBD2 agrees at 10 bases. The germline CDR1 and CDR2 sequences are SGHDT and YYEEEE. The CDR3 contains 17 residues. The trim removed 0 bases at V and 4 bases at J, leaving 6 bases unmatched. CDR3 bases: TGTGCCAGCAGCTTGGGGCTAGCGGGAGCGGCCACCGGGGAGCTGTTTTTT. Protein sequence: CASSLGLAGAATGELFF.

In the case of this clone: Other DNA variants within this sample encode the same CDR3. This rearrangement joins TRBV4-3 to TRBJ1-1; maybe TRBD1 (5 bases). CDR1 and CDR2 (germline): LGHNA, YSLEER. The CDR3 is 15 amino acids. V lost 0 bases to trimming and J lost 1 base, with 9 bases between them. CDR3 sequence (DNA): TGCGCCAGCAGCCAAGATGGCACAGGGAACACTGAAGCTTTCTTT. It translates to CASSQDGTGNTEAFF.

This chain connects TRBV27 to TRBJ2-3, with 10 bases lining up with TRBD2. CDR1 is MNHEY and CDR2 is SMNVEV in the germline V gene (reference sequence). V lost 10 bases, J lost 6 bases, and 16 bases stayed unmatched. The CDR3 spans 16 residues. CDR3: CATGVRAGGPYDTQYF. CDR3 sequence (DNA): TGTGCCACTGGGGTTCGAGCGGGAGGGCCATATGATACGCAGTATTTT.

This clone turned up a few times. The chain recombines TRBV6-1 with TRBJ2-7; 7 bases map to TRBD2. Germline V lookup: CDR1 MNHNS, CDR2 SASEGT. There are 14 residues in the CDR3. V gave up 0 bases and J gave up 4 bases; unmatched junction bases: 3. CDR3: CASSEAGGIYEQYF. Here the CDR3 DNA reads TGTGCCAGCAGTGAAGCGGGAGGGATTTACGAGCAGTACTTC.

The rearrangement links TRBV28 to TRBJ1-5, with D unclear. Per germline, CDR1 MDHEN and CDR2 SYDVKM. With 3 bases removed from V and 5 bases from J, the gap between germline ends came to 8 bases. The CDR3 loop spans 13 amino acids. CDR3 nucleotide sequence: TGTGCCAGCAGTTTGTACCTTTATCAGCCCCAGCATTTT. Amino acids: CASSLYLYQPQHF.

The CDR3 nucleotides are TGTGCCAGCAGCTCACCGGGAACCTCGGGAACCGGGGAGCTGTTTTTT. It specifies CASSSPGTSGTGELFF. V usage is TRBV11-2 and J usage is TRBJ2-2; the D gene is possibly TRBD2 (5 bases). The CDR3 spans 16 residues. The germline V gene has CDR1 SGHAT and CDR2 FQNNGV. V lost 4 bases and J 5 bases, leaving 17 bases between the germline ends.

The CDR3 sequence: CASSELIGGIQYF. The DNA for the CDR3 is TGTGCCAGCAGTGAATTGATTGGGGGTATTCAGTACTTC. This rearrangement joins TRBV25-1 to TRBJ2-4; the D gene could be TRBD1 or TRBD2 (5 bases each). V dropped 1 base and J dropped 10 bases, with 11 bases sitting between them. The CDR3 is 13 amino acids. Germline V gene sequence: CDR1 MGHDK, CDR2 SYGVNS.

The V and J genes are TRBV19 and TRBJ1-2, with D possibly matching TRBD1 (6 bases). This CDR3 region has 16 residues. Trimming left V 5 bases short and J 4 bases short, with 20 bases between. The germline gives CDR1 LNHDA, CDR2 SQIVND (reference sequence). CDR3 coding DNA: TGTGCCAGTAGTGCGGGGTCGGGGGCCAGCGCCTATGGCTACACCTTC. Residues: CASSAGSGASAYGYTF.

The gene calls are TRBV5-1 and TRBJ2-3, with 8 nucleotides matching TRBD2. Germline values: CDR1 SGHRS, CDR2 YFSETQ. This CDR3 comprises 15 residues. V lost 2 bases and J lost 1; bases outside the gene matches: 3. The CDR3 reads CASSFRGGCTDTQYF. CDR3 sequence (DNA): TGCGCCAGCAGCTTTCGCGGGGGGTGCACAGATACGCAGTATTTT.

V usage is TRBV4-3 and J usage is TRBJ1-1, with TRBD1 as a possible D gene (6 bases). CDR1 is LGHNA and CDR2 is YSLEER in the germline V gene. The CDR3 covers 13 residues. V was shortened by 4 bases and J by 5 bases, with 11 bases between the two germline ends. The CDR3, as DNA: TGCGCCAGCAGCCGAACAAGGGGGACTGAAGCTTTCTTT. Its protein is CASSRTRGTEAFF.

This sequence joins TRBV6-6 and TRBJ1-5, with D unresolved. CDR3 length equals 13 residues. The V gene lost 2 bases and the J gene lost 4 bases, with 6 bases spanning the gap. The V gene's germline CDR1 is MNHNY and CDR2 SVGAGI (reference sequence). CDR3 sequence: CASSYGENQPQHF. In DNA form, the CDR3 reads TGTGCCAGCAGTTACGGGGAGAATCAGCCCCAGCATTTT.

This sequence joins TRBV6-1 and TRBJ2-7, with 9 positions matching TRBD1. Germline assignment: CDR1 MNHNS and CDR2 SASEGT. The length of the CDR3 is 15 residues. V trimming: 7 bases; J trimming: 0 bases; junction bases outside the gene matches: 7. The CDR3 here is CASMGTGSLSYEQYF. CDR3 coding DNA: TGTGCCAGCATGGGGACAGGGTCCCTCTCCTACGAGCAGTACTTC.

In nucleotides, the CDR3 is TGTGCCAGCAGCTTAGAGAGGAAAGAGTCGGAGACCCAGTACTTC. It specifies CASSLERKESETQYF. The chain is built from TRBV7-9 and TRBJ2-5; D call uncertain. The germline gives CDR1 SEHNR, CDR2 FQNEAQ (reference sequence). The germline V and J ends were trimmed by 1 base and 5 bases, with 14 bases remaining between them. The CDR3 has 15 residues.

V usage is TRBV7-9 and J usage is TRBJ2-7, with D uncertain. The CDR3 length is 14 residues. Per germline, CDR1 SEHNR and CDR2 FQNEAQ (reference sequence). Trimming stripped 1 base from V and 5 bases from J, with 12 bases between. CDR3 coding DNA: TGTGCCAGCAGCTTAGTAGGACCCCAAAACGAGCAGTACTTC. Protein product: CASSLVGPQNEQYF.

The genes are TRBV27 and TRBJ2-3; unclear D gene. Germline assignment: CDR1 MNHEY and CDR2 SMNVEV (reference sequence). V lost 6 bases, J lost 1 base, and 8 bases lay in between. There are 13 residues in the CDR3. For the CDR3, the DNA is TGTGCCAGCAGGGGCCCTGGCACAGATACGCAGTATTTT. The encoded protein is CASRGPGTDTQYF.

The DNA of the CDR3 is TGCGCCAGCAGCCAAGTGGGGGAGGGGGTTTCCTACGAGCAGTACTTC. It encodes CASSQVGEGVSYEQYF. The chain employs TRBV4-3 and TRBJ2-7, with a possible D match to TRBD2 (7 bases). Per germline, CDR1 LGHNA and CDR2 YSLEER. The CDR3 is 16 amino acids. The V end was cut by 1 base, the J end by 1 base, with 14 bases between.

This sequence joins TRBV19 and TRBJ2-2; D remains unclear. The V gene lost 7 bases and the J gene lost 0 bases, with 9 bases spanning the gap. This CDR3 has 14 amino acids. CDR1 and CDR2 (germline): LNHDA, SQIVND (reference sequence). CDR3 sequence reads: CASKLGSNTGELFF. CDR3 nucleotide sequence: TGTGCCAGTAAGTTAGGGTCGAACACCGGGGAGCTGTTTTTT.

The CDR3 loop is CASSLTGGQETQYF. DNA for the CDR3: TGTGCCAGCAGTTTAACAGGGGGGCAAGAGACCCAGTACTTC. V and J are TRBV28 and TRBJ2-5; 8 bases map to TRBD1. This CDR3 contains 14 residues. Trimming cost V 2 bases and J 2 bases; bases outside gene matches: 1. Germline V gene data show CDR1 as MDHEN and CDR2 as SYDVKM.

This clone was seen more than once but under ten times. The chain combines TRBV11-3 with TRBJ2-1; a weak D match, TRBD1 (6 bases). Germline assignment: CDR1 SGHNT and CDR2 YENEEA. The CDR3 is made up of 14 amino acids. Trimming removed 1 base at V and 8 bases at J, with 12 bases between. The CDR3 loop is CASSLAHRDDEQFF. The CDR3 region has the DNA TGTGCCAGCAGCTTAGCCCACAGGGACGATGAGCAGTTCTTC.

The V call is TRBV5-5, the J call TRBJ2-7, with TRBD2 matching 7 bases. CDR1 and CDR2 from the germline V gene are SGHKS and YYEKEE (reference sequence). The V gene end was trimmed by 0 bases and the J gene end by 3 bases; junction bases not matched to a gene: 3. The CDR3 has 14 residues. CDR3 protein: CASSLGGSYYEQYF. The CDR3 DNA reads as TGTGCCAGCAGCTTGGGCGGGAGTTACTACGAGCAGTACTTC.

The rearrangement joins TRBV6-1 to TRBJ1-5, with unresolved D. The CDR3 has 13 amino acids. Germline V lookup: CDR1 MNHNS, CDR2 SASEGT. Trimming took 4 bases from V and 9 from J, leaving 13 bases between them. The CDR3 nucleotides are TGTGCCAGCAGTGGAGACTGGGAACTGCCCCAGCATTTT. Amino acid sequence: CASSGDWELPQHF.

The sample holds one count of this clone. In DNA, the CDR3 is TGTGCCAGCAGTTACGGGACTAGGGGCTACGAGCAGTACTTC. Its protein is CASSYGTRGYEQYF. The chain uses TRBV27 and TRBJ2-7; 8 bases are a match to TRBD2. Per the germline V gene, CDR1 is MNHEY and CDR2 is SMNVEV (reference sequence). The ends lost 4 bases at V and 3 bases at J; junction bases unmatched: 5. This CDR3 contains 14 residues.

V and J are TRBV7-2 and TRBJ2-1, with D perhaps matching TRBD2 (6 bases). The CDR3 extends over 15 amino acids. Germline lookup yields CDR1 SGHTA and CDR2 FQGNSA. V was trimmed by 5 bases and J by 10 bases, leaving 21 bases between them. The CDR3 region is CASSPSERGHWEQFF. CDR3 sequence (DNA): TGTGCCAGCAGCCCTAGCGAAAGGGGCCATTGGGAGCAGTTCTTC.

The chain links TRBV29-1 to TRBJ2-7, with D maybe TRBD2 (6 bases). Germline-derived CDR1 and CDR2 are SQVTM and ANQGSEA. V was shortened by 3 bases and J by 2 bases, with 11 bases between the two germline ends. This CDR3 has 13 amino acids. Here the CDR3 reads CSVEGGETYEQYF. The CDR3 bases are TGCAGCGTTGAGGGCGGGGAAACCTACGAGCAGTACTTC.